Below, 26 T cell receptor beta chains from the same sample are listed, as sequenced in a study of T cells in Graves' hyperthyroidism and ophthalmopathy (dated by TCRdb to between 2018 and 2021). Preparation of the library involved multiplex PCR. The instrument given in TCRdb is Illumina HiSeq 2000. TCR beta CDR3 regions were amplified from RNA transcripts. A first-round RT-PCR of the TCR CDR3 used the HTBI primer set with the Qiagen OneStep RT-PCR kit. TCRdb's own reprocessing of the public reads used fastp at Q25 and MiXCR and kept productive beta chains. Rows merge per CDR3 protein into single entries with the most common DNA and genes. Within this sample are around 370,000 distinct CDR3 sequences, with around 20% of them counted one time only. Together, the top ten hold 40% of the sample. Material for sequencing was blood. These receptors came from a man aged 18-30 years with Graves' ophthalmopathy.

The chain has TRBV29-1 and TRBJ2-5, with 8 bases lining up with TRBD1. Germline assignment: CDR1 SQVTM and CDR2 ANQGSEA. This CDR3 is 16 amino acids long. J gave up 4 bases and V 1 base, and 11 bases lay outside the gene matches. The CDR3 DNA is TGCAGCGTTGAAGGGGGGATACAGGGGGAAGGAGAGACCCAGTACTTC. Translated, it gives CSVEGGIQGEGETQYF.

V is TRBV6-1 and J is TRBJ1-1; D call uncertain. CDR1 and CDR2 (germline): MNHNS, SASEGT. Trimming took 7 bases from V and 0 from J, leaving 9 bases between them. This CDR3 spans 13 amino acids. The CDR3 nucleotides are TGTGCCAGCATATTGCCTATGAACACTGAAGCTTTCTTT. It specifies CASILPMNTEAFF.

This clonotype was picked up many times. The chain joins TRBV6-1 to TRBJ1-2; no clear D. Trimming removed 6 bases at V and 3 bases at J, with 11 bases between. The CDR3 covers 13 residues. Germline CDR1 and CDR2: MNHNS and SASEGT. The CDR3 sequence is CASSPHFYYGYTF. CDR3 nucleotide sequence: TGTGCCAGCAGCCCCCACTTCTACTATGGCTACACCTTC.

This clonotype was detected ten times or more. CDR3 loop: CSARPVGDLEETQYF. CDR3 DNA sequence: TGCAGTGCTAGGCCTGTGGGGGACCTGGAAGAGACCCAGTACTTC. V is TRBV20-1 and J is TRBJ2-5, with D possibly being TRBD1 or TRBD2 (5 bases each). Trimming took 3 bases from V and 3 from J, leaving 17 bases between them. From germline, CDR1 is DFQATT and CDR2 SNEGSKA (reference sequence). The CDR3 runs to 15 residues.

This clonotype showed up many times. V usage is TRBV15 and J usage is TRBJ1-5; the D is unclear. Germline CDR1 LNHNV, CDR2 YYDKDF (reference sequence). The length of the CDR3 is 14 residues. V lost 3 bases and J lost 7, with 13 bases in between. The CDR3 region is CATSSPTEAQPQHF. In nucleotides, the CDR3 is TGTGCCACCAGCAGCCCGACCGAGGCGCAGCCCCAGCATTTT.

This clonotype was counted ten times or more. V gene TRBV7-8 combines with J gene TRBJ1-4; a weak D match, TRBD1 (5 bases). CDR3 length: 15 residues. CDR1 is SGHVS, CDR2 FQNEAQ, per germline. Trimming took off 7 bases at V and 7 bases at J, with 19 bases between the two ends. This chain's CDR3 is CASNPGGTRSEKLFF. CDR3 DNA: TGTGCCAGCAATCCAGGAGGGACCCGCAGTGAAAAACTGTTTTTT.

This clonotype has at least ten counts. The chain links TRBV20-1 to TRBJ2-7; D is possibly TRBD2 (6 bases). The length of the CDR3 is 14 residues. V shed 4 bases and J shed 2 bases, with 15 bases lying between them. Germline V gene sequence: CDR1 DFQATT, CDR2 SNEGSKA (reference sequence). This CDR3 reads CSATGKAGPYEQYF. The CDR3 DNA follows: TGCAGTGCTACCGGTAAAGCGGGCCCCTACGAGCAGTACTTC.

The J gene is TRBJ1-1, the V gene TRBV6-1; D uncertain. CDR3 size: 12 residues. V lost 4 bases to trimming and J lost 4 bases, with 7 bases between them. Germline V lookup: CDR1 MNHNS, CDR2 SASEGT. This CDR3 is CASSGPVTEAFF. The CDR3 nucleotides read TGTGCCAGCAGTGGCCCGGTCACTGAAGCTTTCTTT.

The sample holds many counts of this clonotype. The chain carries TRBV5-1 and TRBJ1-2; D is perhaps TRBD1 (5 bases). Germline V gene lookup returns CDR1 SGHRS and CDR2 YFSETQ. Trimming took 0 bases from V and 4 from J, leaving 10 bases between them. CDR3 length: 14 amino acids. The CDR3 DNA sequence: TGCGCCAGCAGCTTGGCTGGCAGGGCCTATGGCTACACCTTC. Its translation: CASSLAGRAYGYTF. The entire variable domain, with the rest obtained from reference TRBV5-1 and TRBJ1-2, is as follows: KAGVTQTPRYLIKTRGQQVTLSCSPISGHRSVSWYQQTPGQGLQFLFEYFSETQRNKGNFPGRFSGRQFSNSRSEMNVSTLELGDSALYLCASSLAGRAYGYTFGSGTRLTVV.

In this sample, this clonotype turned up many times. V and J are TRBV5-1 and TRBJ1-1; tentative D call: TRBD1 (5 bases). The CDR3 is 14 amino acids. The ends were cut back, 4 bases at V and 4 bases at J, with 14 bases in the middle. Looked up from germline, CDR1 is SGHRS and CDR2 is YFSETQ. CDR3 coding DNA: TGCGCCAGCAGCCTACAGGTAGCGGGCACTGAAGCTTTCTTT. This sequence encodes CASSLQVAGTEAFF.

This clonotype was counted between two and nine times. The chain joins TRBV10-1 to TRBJ2-2; no definite D call. Trimming took 5 bases from V and 2 from J, leaving 9 bases between them. The CDR3 spans 14 residues. The germline V gene encodes CDR1 WNHNN and CDR2 SYGVQD (reference sequence). The CDR3 region is CASSFLKNTGELFF. DNA of the CDR3: TGCGCCAGCAGTTTTCTGAAAAACACCGGGGAGCTGTTTTTT.

This clonotype was observed a handful of times. The V and J genes are TRBV10-3 and TRBJ1-1, with D possibly being TRBD1 (6 bases). The CDR3 runs to 11 residues. Germline V gene data show CDR1 as ENHRY and CDR2 as SYGVKD. The ends were cut back, 6 bases at V and 8 bases at J, with 10 bases in the middle. The CDR3 nucleotides are TGTGCCATCAGACAGGGTCCCGAAGCTTTCTTT. Its protein product is CAIRQGPEAFF.

At least ten counts were recorded for this clonotype. The genes are TRBV11-2 and TRBJ2-5; 8 bases map to TRBD2. Germline CDR1 is SGHAT and CDR2 is FQNNGV. The CDR3 runs 20 residues. Germline trimming cut 2 bases from V and 0 bases from J; bases unmatched to any gene: 17. The CDR3 DNA reads TGTGCCAGCAGCTTATGGGCCCCGGGATTAGCGGGGAAAGACCAAGAGACCCAGTACTTC. It specifies CASSLWAPGLAGKDQETQYF. The full variable domain, rest sourced from reference TRBV11-2 and TRBJ2-5, is EAGVAQSPRYKIIEKRQSVAFWCNPISGHATLYWYQQILGQGPKLLIQFQNNGVVDDSQLPKDRFSAERLKGVDSTLKIQPAKLEDSAVYLCASSLWAPGLAGKDQETQYFGPGTRLLVL.

CDR3 coding DNA: TGTGCCAGCAGTGGCGGCTACCTAAGCACAGATACGCAGTATTTT. Protein: CASSGGYLSTDTQYF. This chain joins TRBV6-1 and TRBJ2-3; D unclear. The germline V gene encodes CDR1 MNHNS and CDR2 SASEGT. CDR3 length: 15 residues. V was shortened by 4 bases and J by 0 bases, with 11 bases between the two germline ends.

This clonotype was seen ten or more times. The chain carries TRBV6-6 and TRBJ1-1, with D unclear. Germline loops: CDR1 MNHNY, CDR2 SVGAGI (reference sequence). This CDR3 is built from 15 residues. V lost 2 bases and J 3 bases, leaving 13 bases between the germline ends. CDR3 DNA: TGTGCCAGCAGTTACGCCAAGGCTTCGGACACTGAAGCTTTCTTT. Translation gives CASSYAKASDTEAFF.

At least ten counts were recorded for this clonotype. This chain links TRBV15 with TRBJ2-7; 10 nucleotides match TRBD1. Trimming removed 5 bases from V and 4 bases from J; junction bases left unmatched: 14. CDR1 is LNHNV and CDR2 is YYDKDF in the germline V gene (reference sequence). This CDR3 comprises 17 residues. CDR3 amino acids: CATSRRRGTGDFYEQYF. CDR3 nucleotides: TGTGCCACCAGCCGACGCCGGGGGACAGGGGATTTTTACGAGCAGTACTTC. Complete variable domain (other parts from reference TRBV15 and TRBJ2-7): DAMVIQNPRYQVTQFGKPVTLSCSQTLNHNVMYWYQQKSSQAPKLLFHYYDKDFNNEADTPDNFQSRRPNTSFCFLDIRSPGLGDTAMYLCATSRRRGTGDFYEQYFGPGTRLTVT.

The chain combines TRBV7-2 with TRBJ2-3; D is undetermined. The CDR3 is 14 residues long. The germline V gene has CDR1 SGHTA and CDR2 FQGNSA. V gave up 5 bases and J gave up 6 bases, with 15 bases separating them. CDR3 nucleotides: TGTGCCAGCAGCCTCGACCCCGGCTCGGATACGCAGTATTTT. It codes for CASSLDPGSDTQYF.

This clonotype showed up just once. The rearrangement joins TRBV29-1 to TRBJ2-7; 9 bases are shared with TRBD2. CDR3 length equals 13 residues. Germline CDR1 and CDR2: SQVTM and ANQGSEA. V shed 7 bases and J 5 bases; nucleotides not matched to a gene: 9. The CDR3 loop reads CSALTGTSHEQYF. In nucleotides, the CDR3 is TGCAGCGCCTTGACCGGGACTAGCCACGAGCAGTACTTC.

This clonotype was picked up many times. This chain uses TRBV7-9 with TRBJ2-7, with a weak D call TRBD2 (5 bases). The CDR3 loop spans 14 amino acids. The germline V gene encodes CDR1 SEHNR and CDR2 FQNEAQ (reference sequence). V lost 2 bases, J lost 2 bases, and 10 bases lay in between. For the CDR3, the DNA is TGTGCCAGCAGCTTAAGGACTTCACCCTACGAGCAGTACTTC. Its protein product is CASSLRTSPYEQYF.

This clonotype appeared a few times. The chain has TRBV20-1 and TRBJ1-6; possible D gene TRBD1, 5 bases. This CDR3 has 15 amino acids. From germline, CDR1 is DFQATT and CDR2 SNEGSKA (reference sequence). Trimming pared 4 bases from V and 0 bases from J, leaving 10 bases between. CDR3 DNA: TGCAGTGCTAAGAGGGGAAACTCCTATAATTCACCCCTCCACTTT. It specifies CSAKRGNSYNSPLHF.

This clonotype was observed at least ten times. This sequence joins TRBV12-3 or TRBV12-4 and TRBJ1-3, with a tentative D call TRBD1 (5 bases). V was trimmed by 1 base and J by 8 bases, leaving 12 bases between them. The CDR3 runs 14 residues. The CDR3: CASSLVAGRDTIYF. DNA for the CDR3: TGTGCCAGCAGTTTAGTGGCAGGGCGGGACACCATATATTTT.

This clonotype has only a few counts. CDR3 protein: CASSSSTGVYTF. The CDR3 DNA sequence: TGTGCCAGCAGTTCGTCTACAGGGGTCTACACCTTC. The J gene is TRBJ1-2, the V gene TRBV6-1; 7 bases align to TRBD1. V dropped 5 bases and J dropped 10; count of bases not matched to a gene: 7. In germline, CDR1 is MNHNS, CDR2 SASEGT. CDR3 length: 12 amino acids.

This clonotype was seen many times. The chain employs TRBV7-9 and TRBJ2-5; 8 bases line up with TRBD1. The junction had 7 bases not matched to a gene; V was cut back by 5 bases and J by 5 bases. Germline V gene sequence: CDR1 SEHNR, CDR2 FQNEAQ (reference sequence). There are 14 residues in the CDR3. Here the CDR3 DNA reads TGTGCCAGCAGCCAGGGGGCAGGGAGGGAGACCCAGTACTTC. Protein: CASSQGAGRETQYF. Drawing the rest from reference TRBV7-9 and TRBJ2-5, the complete variable domain is DTGVSQNPRHKITKRGQNVTFRCDPISEHNRLYWYRQTLGQGPEFLTYFQNEAQLEKSRLLSDRFSAERPKGSFSTLEIQRTEQGDSAMYLCASSQGAGRETQYFGPGTRLLVL.

This clonotype was counted at least ten times. CDR3 in amino acids: CATPVGGTDTQYF. The CDR3 DNA sequence: TGTGCCACCCCGGTTGGGGGCACAGATACGCAGTATTTT. The chain carries TRBV3-1 and TRBJ2-3, with no clear D. Germline CDR1 reads LGHDT; CDR2 reads YNNKEL (reference sequence). V was cut by 10 bases and J by 1 base, with 12 bases left in between. The CDR3 covers 13 residues.

The chain couples TRBV10-1 to TRBJ2-7; D is unclear. The CDR3 has 11 residues. Deletions cut 3 bases from V and 6 bases from J, with 6 bases between. The germline CDR1 and CDR2 sequences are WNHNN and SYGVQD (reference sequence). In nucleotides, the CDR3 is TGCGCCAGCAGTGATGAAGGCGAGCAGTACTTC. This translates into CASSDEGEQYF.

This clonotype was counted at least ten times. DNA for the CDR3: TGTGCCAGCAGCTTAGCGTCGGGCAGCCTCCAGCATTTT. It translates to CASSLASGSLQHF. The V and J genes are TRBV7-8 and TRBJ1-5; unclear D gene. V shed 0 bases and J shed 12 bases, with 12 bases lying between them. There are 13 residues in the CDR3. Per germline, CDR1 SGHVS and CDR2 FQNEAQ.